This T cell receptor beta chain was profiled in a study of PD-1 blockade in classical Hodgkin lymphoma. Study outcomes and limitations: Those achieving complete response showed baseline diversity like newly diagnosed patients. Before treatment, TCR diversity in newly diagnosed patients was reportedly lower than in healthy donors. At C4D1, TCR diversity had climbed significantly for CD4+ cells, though not for CD8+ cells.

The V gene's germline CDR1 is SGHDN and CDR2 FVKESK. This CDR3 is 15 amino acids long. Trimming shortened V by 2 bases and J by 3 bases, and 13 bases separated the two germline ends. TCRdb keeps only in-frame clones here, not all; method: immunoSEQ multiplex PCR. The data contain about 32,000 clones, 82% of them singletons. The table lists this clone with a count of one. The antigen remains undetermined. All trial patients relapsed after autologous stem cell transplantation. Complete response, partial response or progressive disease was each patient's best response. Source: peripheral blood mononuclear cells (PBMCs), taken at baseline. The genes are TRBV14 and TRBJ1-1, with D perhaps TRBD1 (5 bases). This receptor was identified in a human donor with classical Hodgkin lymphoma. In DNA form, the CDR3 reads TGTGCCAGCAGCCAAAGGCTGACCAGGGACACTGAAGCTTTCTTT. It encodes CASSQRLTRDTEAFF.